This TCR beta chain was recovered during a study of T cell responses to AZD1222 COVID-19 vaccine (dated by TCRdb to the early 2020s). Regarding the complete study: AZD1222 recipients with second doses at about 4 weeks or about 12 weeks were pooled, because spike-specific TCR depth and breadth did not differ between schedules. Trial participants were enrolled by age into 18-55, 56-69 and 70-plus year subgroups, with roughly 160, 29 and 62 TCR-sequenced participants respectively. TCR sequencing was performed for some 250 trial participants, of whom some 200 were given two doses of AZD1222 and around 25 were given two doses of MenACWY control vaccine. What the research found in general, with its limitations: Because no day 14 peak-response samples were available, repertoires were characterized only after the peak T cell response. Nearly half of unique spike-specific TCRs reportedly recognized epitopes outside regions mutated in the B.1.351 and B.1.1.7 variants. The whole spike protein was spanned by vaccine-associated CD4 TCRs, and dominant responses were seen in regions 160-218 and 743-854. Conclusions about previously exposed vaccinees are limited because only 5 or 6 AZD1222 recipients were SARS-CoV-2 seropositive at baseline. After two AZD1222 doses, spike-specific TCR breadth and depth were significantly higher than at day 0 and than in MenACWY recipients. In the small 56-69-year group, the increase in depth fell short of significance, most likely because of low power. Participants were mostly white British and included more females than males, and it was suggested by the authors that clonal diversity may have been underestimated.

The time point label on this specimen signifies: baseline before first vaccination. Vaccinee samples were obtained from the UK trials COV001 and COV002, which included a single-blind randomized controlled phase 2/3 trial of AZD1222 (ChAdOx1 nCoV-19) in healthy adults. Trial participant PBMC samples were collected at day 0 and day 28 after the second dose for TCRbeta chain sequencing. CDR1 and CDR2 are read off the germline V gene (reference sequence) as LNHDA and SQIVND. The CDR3 contains 17 residues, cysteine and phenylalanine counted. The DNA shown is the 51-base CDR3, in frame from base 1. V is clipped by 7 bases and J by 3 bases, and the sequence between their germline boundaries is 24 bases long. The CDR3 regions of human TCRbeta chains were analyzed by immunosequencing. The paper's data handling went like this. TCRs in the repertoires were compared against a reference library of SARS-CoV-2-specific TCRs that had been generated with the MIRA antigen-specificity platform. Breadth was defined as the fraction of unique TCRs that were SARS-CoV-2-associated, and depth was defined as the fraction of total T cells that were SARS-CoV-2-associated. Using the MIRA data, each spike-specific TCR was mapped to the spike region that the TCR reacts to and placed in a CD4 or CD8 class. Log10-transformed breadth and depth values were compared by one-way ANOVA with Sidak's multiple comparisons tests. TCRdb retrieved this table from immuneACCESS and kept in-frame rearrangements only. Not all clones are present; in checked studies, unresolved V genes account for under half, and no reason is known for the remainder. Clone size and the V and J calls come from that table; the DNA yielded D and trimming. Here the sample has about 130,000 clones; 84% occur a single time. The ten largest make up about 4% of the sample.

A remark on this clone: This receptor's antigen is unknown. Base qualities are not provided; no much larger clone lies one nucleotide away.

Here the sequenced sample was peripheral blood, taken on day 0 of AZD1222 vaccination. Here the chain combines TRBV19 and TRBJ1-1; no D gene can be assigned with confidence. The TCR originated in an adult in good health. The DNA is as follows: TGTGCCAGTAAGATTTCGGGGTTGGCAGTGCGCGACACTGAAGCTTTCTTT. Translated, it gives CASKISGLAVRDTEAFF.